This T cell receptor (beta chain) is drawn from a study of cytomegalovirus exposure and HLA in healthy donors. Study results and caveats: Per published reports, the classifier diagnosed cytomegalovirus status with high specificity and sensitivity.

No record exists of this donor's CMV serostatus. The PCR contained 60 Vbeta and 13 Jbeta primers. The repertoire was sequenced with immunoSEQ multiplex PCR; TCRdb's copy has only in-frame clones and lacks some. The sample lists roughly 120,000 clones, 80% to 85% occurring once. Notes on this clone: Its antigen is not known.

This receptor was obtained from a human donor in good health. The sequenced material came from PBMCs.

The CDR3 region has the DNA TGTGCCAGCGGACAGGGTAGAGGCGAGCAGTACTTC. Translated: CASGQGRGEQYF. The J gene is TRBJ2-7, the V gene TRBV6-1, with TRBD1 identical over 8 bases. Germline trimming cut 8 bases from V and 6 bases from J; bases unmatched to any gene: 6. Germline-derived CDR1 and CDR2 are MNHNS and SASEGT. The CDR3 consists of 12 residues.